This T cell receptor beta chain was sequenced during a study of cytomegalovirus exposure and HLA in healthy donors. Background on the study: Earlier work reported around 110 million unique TCR beta sequences from 180 million or so T cells. A preliminary data release comprised 70 million to 95 million unique TCRs obtained from HLA-typed donors. Findings and caveats of the study: Previous analysis showed most TCR beta V segments were productive about 87% or about 30% of the time. In a later analysis, V- and J-gene trimming of beta chains associated with a DCLRE1C missense variant, replicated independently.

Germline V CDR1 and CDR2: SGDLS, YYNGEE. Unmatched junction bases numbered 10, after V lost 7 bases and J lost 3 bases. This CDR3 region has 15 residues. PCR involved 60 Vbeta and 13 Jbeta primers. Generated by immunoSEQ multiplex PCR, the TCRdb table keeps only in-frame clones and is missing some. The listing contains tens of thousands of clones. In regard to this clone: Its antigen is not known.

Specimen: PBMCs. This chain uses TRBV9 with TRBJ1-3, with 7 nucleotides matching TRBD1. The TCR was taken from a man aged 45 to 65 in good health and CMV-seropositive. The CDR3 region is CASGRTGVGGNTIYF. CDR3 coding DNA: TGTGCCAGCGGCCGTACAGGGGTTGGTGGAAACACCATATATTTT.